A single sample gave rise to the 10 T cell receptor beta chains below, sequenced in a study of blood T cell repertoires in COVID-19. Clones were read by immunoSEQ multiplex PCR, and TCRdb kept only the in-frame ones, dropping some. The data hold around 700,000 clones, with more than 80% observed a single time. Sequencing used peripheral blood. These receptors were collected from a young woman with acute or convalescent COVID-19.

The V call is TRBV7-8, the J call TRBJ2-7; tentatively, D is TRBD2 (6 bases). The CDR3 is made up of 16 amino acids. Trimming shortened V by 0 bases and J by 4 bases, and 16 bases separated the two germline ends. The germline V gene encodes CDR1 SGHVS and CDR2 FQNEAQ. This CDR3 is CASSLATGPRGYEQYF. The DNA of the CDR3 is TGTGCCAGCAGCTTAGCCACGGGGCCCCGGGGGTACGAGCAGTACTTC.

The J gene is TRBJ1-1, the V gene TRBV12-3 or TRBV12-4; 7 positions agree with TRBD1. The V and J ends lost 5 bases and 5 bases, in that order; junction bases with no gene match: 5. The CDR3 is 13 residues long. The DNA of the CDR3 is TGTGCCAGCAGTGACAGGGCAAAAACTGAAGCTTTCTTT. Amino acid sequence: CASSDRAKTEAFF.

The rearrangement uses TRBV12-5 and TRBJ2-7; D remains unclear. CDR3 size: 12 residues. Germline CDR1 LGHNT, CDR2 FRNRAP. Trimming took 1 base from V and 2 from J, leaving 3 bases between them. This CDR3 reads CASGLDTYEQYF. DNA of the CDR3: TGTGCTAGTGGTTTGGACACCTACGAGCAGTACTTC.

The CDR3 coding sequence is TGTGCCAGCAGTGACGGGACAGTAAACACCGGGGAGCTGTTTTTT. It specifies CASSDGTVNTGELFF. The chain employs TRBV25-1 and TRBJ2-2, with 7 bases matching TRBD1. The CDR3 has 15 amino acids. Germline V gives CDR1 MGHDK, CDR2 SYGVNS. Trimming took 3 bases from V and 2 from J; bases not matched to a gene: 3.

This chain joins TRBV4-1 and TRBJ2-7; TRBD1 aligns across 7 bases. Germline-derived CDR1 and CDR2 are MGHRA and YSYEKL. Trimming took 0 bases from V and 5 from J; bases not matched to a gene: 7. The CDR3 spans 15 residues. The CDR3 here is CASSQDLGRGNEQYF. CDR3 bases: TGCGCCAGCAGCCAAGATTTGGGCAGGGGGAACGAGCAGTACTTC.

V and J are TRBV5-8 and TRBJ1-1; D is unresolved. The CDR3 loop spans 14 amino acids. The germline gives CDR1 SGHTS, CDR2 YDEGEE. V dropped 5 bases and J dropped 6 bases, with 17 bases sitting between them. The CDR3 sequence is CASRLPGSAPEAFF. The CDR3 nucleotides read TGTGCCAGCAGACTACCGGGGTCGGCACCTGAAGCTTTCTTT.

This clone was detected a few times. The rearrangement uses TRBV11-3 and TRBJ1-3, with unresolved D. Trimming stripped 4 bases from V and 1 base from J, with 5 bases between. Germline loops: CDR1 SGHNT, CDR2 YENEEA. This CDR3 is built from 13 residues. Here the CDR3 DNA reads TGTGCCAGCAGCTCCCCGTCTGGAAACACCATATATTTT. Amino acid sequence: CASSSPSGNTIYF.

This chain uses TRBV4-1 with TRBJ1-1; D not resolved. The CDR3 consists of 15 residues. V shed 11 bases and J shed 3 bases, with 22 bases lying between them. Germline loops: CDR1 MGHRA, CDR2 YSYEKL. The chain's CDR3 is CAFPAGVGLDTEAFF. CDR3 coding DNA: TGCGCCTTCCCGGCCGGGGTGGGATTGGACACTGAAGCTTTCTTT.

This clone has a single count. The genes are TRBV25-1 and TRBJ2-1; TRBD2 matches at 7 bases. There are 14 residues in the CDR3. Germline V gives CDR1 MGHDK, CDR2 SYGVNS. After removal of 2 bases from V and 10 bases from J, the junction contained 8 bases not matched to a gene. CDR3: CASSELRDYAEQFF. The CDR3 bases are TGTGCCAGCAGTGAACTCCGGGACTACGCGGAGCAGTTCTTC.

The chain links TRBV19 to TRBJ1-2, with 8 nucleotides matching TRBD1. V trimming: 7 bases; J trimming: 3 bases; junction bases outside the gene matches: 13. The CDR3 totals 16 residues. CDR1 is LNHDA and CDR2 is SQIVND in the germline V gene (reference sequence). This chain's CDR3 is CASTPARQTGDYGYTF. For the CDR3, the DNA is TGTGCCAGTACCCCAGCCCGGCAGACAGGGGACTATGGCTACACCTTC.